The present TCR beta chain was sequenced within a study of blood T cells in healthy people across ages. In this sample, this clonotype turned up a few times. The antigen is unknown. Unmatched junction bases numbered 9, after V lost 3 bases and J lost 1 base. Per germline, CDR1 SGHDT and CDR2 YYEEEE. This CDR3 spans 16 amino acids. Next came a second PCR, run for about 6 to 12 cycles, which used a sample-barcoded 5' primer along with a J-beta primer mix. TCRdb itself ran the 5' RACE reads through MiXCR, one entry per CDR3 protein. The sample consists of approximately 780,000 distinct CDR3 sequences, more than 25% of them appearing once. Study-wide findings and caveats: PBMC samples, being unsorted, prevented any conclusive comparison of naive and antigen-experienced cells.

This sample was shared with a second study, whose subject was T cells of mothers and their children.

The V gene is TRBV5-6, the J gene TRBJ2-5; 7 bases are shared with TRBD2. This TCR was recovered from a boy aged 10-17 years in good health. The sample comprised blood. CDR3 sequence (DNA): TGTGCCAGCAGCTCCGCTCTAGCGGCGACCCAAGAGACCCAGTACTTC. The encoded protein is CASSSALAATQETQYF.